In this sample, the clone carrying this TCR beta chain turned up a few times. PCR was performed a second time for about 7 to 12 cycles using a sample-barcoded 5' primer and a J-beta primer mix. TCRdb ran MiXCR on the 5' RACE reads and lists one entry per CDR3 protein. The sample consists of hundreds of thousands of distinct CDR3 sequences, roughly 25% of them appearing once. The sample belongs to a study of blood T cells in healthy people across ages. This CDR3 is built from 13 residues. Germline CDR1 MDHEN, CDR2 SYDVKM. V was clipped by 8 bases and J by 4 bases, with 14 bases between them. Another study also made use of these data, one on T cells of mothers and their children.

The receptor was isolated from a boy between 10 and 17 years old in good health. The chain couples TRBV28 to TRBJ2-5; tentative D call: TRBD2 (5 bases). Sequenced input: blood. CDR3 nucleotides: TGTGCCAGCGTTGGAGGAGTCGGAGAGACCCAGTACTTC. Residues: CASVGGVGETQYF. Complete variable domain (other parts from reference TRBV28 and TRBJ2-5): DVKVTQSSRYLVKRTGEKVFLECVQDMDHENMFWYRQDPGLGLRLIYFSYDVKMKEKGDIPEGYSVSREKKERFSLILESASTNQTSMYLCASVGGVGETQYFGPGTRLLVL.